Shown below are 12 T cell receptor beta chains from a single sample sequenced in a study of cytomegalovirus exposure and HLA in healthy donors. With 60 Vbeta and 13 Jbeta primers, the PCR was carried out. The data were produced by immunoSEQ multiplex PCR, yet TCRdb's version contains in-frame clones alone and is incomplete. The sample contains approximately 100,000 clones, roughly 78% of which appear only once. Sequencing used PBMCs. These receptors all come from a woman in her thirties or forties in good health and CMV-seronegative.

The chain couples TRBV28 to TRBJ2-3; tentatively, D is TRBD1 (6 bases). This CDR3 has 17 residues. V was shortened by 4 bases and J by 0 bases, with 17 bases between the two germline ends. Germline V lookup: CDR1 MDHEN, CDR2 SYDVKM. The CDR3 DNA reads TGTGCCAGCAGTTCTACCACAGGGCCCGACAGCACAGATACGCAGTATTTT. It codes for CASSSTTGPDSTDTQYF.

The chain links TRBV12-2 to TRBJ2-1; the table assigns TRBD2, which was not confirmed against the DNA. TRBV12-2 is a recognized pseudogene. The CDR3 sequence is 23 residues long. The CDR3 loop reads CASRIELIAGVVPSRFSYNEQFF. The CDR3 DNA reads TGTGCAAGTCGCATCGAATTAATAGCGGGAGTGGTCCCAAGTCGTTTTTCCTACAATGAGCAGTTCTTC.

The rearrangement uses TRBV28 and TRBJ2-1; TRBD2 aligns across 13 bases. Trimming at V came to 6 bases and at J to 0 bases, leaving 17 bases not matched to a gene. CDR1 is MDHEN and CDR2 is SYDVKM in the germline V gene. CDR3 length equals 21 residues. CDR3 sequence (DNA): TGTGCCAGCAGACCCACCCGCGGGACTAGCGGGGCAAAAACCTCCTACAATGAGCAGTTCTTC. It encodes CASRPTRGTSGAKTSYNEQFF.

The chain recombines TRBV4-2 with TRBJ2-7, with TRBD2 matching 8 bases. CDR3 size: 16 residues. The germline CDR1 and CDR2 sequences are LGHNA and YNFKEQ. J gave up 4 bases and V 0 bases, and 8 bases lay outside the gene matches. The CDR3 is CASSQDPGGPGYEQYF. In nucleotides, the CDR3 is TGTGCCAGCAGCCAAGATCCGGGAGGGCCGGGTTACGAGCAGTACTTC.

This rearrangement joins TRBV2 to TRBJ2-2, with 8 bases matching TRBD2. V was pared by 3 bases and J by 4 bases, with 7 bases of the junction left unmatched. The CDR3 runs to 16 residues. Germline CDR1 reads SNHLY; CDR2 reads FYNNEI. CDR3: CASSDAGGGVTGELFF. Written as DNA, the CDR3 is TGTGCCAGCAGTGATGCGGGGGGTGGGGTCACCGGGGAGCTGTTTTTT.

This clone was seen a few times. The rearrangement joins TRBV6-1 to TRBJ2-7; 9 bases are a match to TRBD1. The CDR3 runs 15 residues. V trimming: 6 bases; J trimming: 3 bases; junction bases outside the gene matches: 9. Germline V gene data show CDR1 as MNHNS and CDR2 as SASEGT. This CDR3 reads CASRAPGQGNYEQYF. CDR3 nucleotides: TGTGCCAGCAGGGCTCCGGGACAGGGTAACTACGAGCAGTACTTC.

CDR3 protein: CASNGGDTDTQYF. The CDR3 bases are TGTGCCAGCAATGGCGGGGACACAGATACGCAGTATTTT. The rearrangement links TRBV9 to TRBJ2-3; D is perhaps TRBD2 (6 bases). Trimming removed 6 bases from V and 2 bases from J, with 10 bases in between. The CDR3 runs to 13 residues. Germline CDR1 reads SGDLS; CDR2 reads YYNGEE.

In DNA form, the CDR3 reads TGTGCCAGCAGAATTGGGGTAACAGGACAATACGAGCAGTACTTC. Its translation: CASRIGVTGQYEQYF. The chain combines TRBV6-5 with TRBJ2-7; perhaps TRBD1 as D (5 bases). CDR3 length equals 15 residues. CDR1 is MNHEY, CDR2 SVGAGI, per germline. V was clipped by 6 bases and J by 4 bases, with 19 bases between them.

This chain uses TRBV23-1 with TRBJ2-4; weak D call: TRBD2 (6 bases). TRBV23-1 is designated an ORF whose function remains uncertain. Trimming took off 3 bases at V and 0 bases at J, with 12 bases between the two ends. The CDR3 runs 16 residues. As DNA, the CDR3 is TGCGCCAGCAGTCATTGGAGGAGGGGAGCCAAAAACATTCAGTACTTC. Translated, it gives CASSHWRRGAKNIQYF.

The gene calls are TRBV29-1 and TRBJ2-7; 9 bases map to TRBD1. CDR3 size: 14 residues. Losses at the gene ends were 1 base for V and 3 bases for J; bases not matched to a gene: 4. Germline V gene sequence: CDR1 SQVTM, CDR2 ANQGSEA. CDR3: CSVEGDRDHYEQYF. The CDR3 DNA reads TGCAGCGTTGAAGGGGACAGGGACCACTACGAGCAGTACTTC.

The V and J genes are TRBV5-1 and TRBJ2-7, with TRBD1 as a possible D gene (5 bases). CDR1 and CDR2 (germline): SGHRS, YFSETQ. This CDR3 comprises 15 residues. Trimming shortened V by 4 bases and J by 3 bases, and 17 bases separated the two germline ends. The CDR3 DNA follows: TGCGCCAGCAGCCCCTCGCCCGACAGAAACTACGAGCAGTACTTC. Its translation: CASSPSPDRNYEQYF.

This chain links TRBV9 with TRBJ1-2; D ambiguous. V shed 4 bases and J shed 8 bases, with 9 bases lying between them. This CDR3 spans 11 amino acids. Per the germline V gene, CDR1 is SGDLS and CDR2 is YYNGEE. The CDR3 reads CASSSELGYTF. The CDR3 DNA reads TGTGCCAGCAGCTCTGAGTTGGGCTACACCTTC.